Listed below are T cell receptor beta chains from one sample, sequenced in a study of long-term antiretroviral therapy in people with HIV. Sequencing used immunoSEQ multiplex PCR; TCRdb keeps in-frame clones, though not all of them. Of approximately 25,000 clones in the sample, 84% are singletons; the top ten hold about 2.3%. The specimen was unsorted PBMCs, collected 3 years after starting antiretroviral therapy. The receptor set was obtained from a man aged 45 to 65 with HIV. Each CDR3 is given with its conserved first and last residue. The D gene is left open where the match is weak. Not all rows give a size; the values are once, few, many and, for expanded clones, a class.

. . TRBJ2-7 TRBV11-2 TGTGCCAGCAGCATCCGGGACGGCCCCTACGAGCAGTACTTC CASSIRDGPYEQYF
. . TRBJ2-7 TRBV7-6 TGTGCCAGCAGCTTAGCGTGGAGGGGCGAGCAGTACTTC CASSLAWRGEQYF
. . TRBJ1-3 TRBV29-1 TGCAGCGTCCCAGATGGAAACACCATATATTTT CSVPDGNTIYF
TRBD2 . TRBJ2-1 TRBV4-3 TGCGCCAGCAGCCAGGCTCCGCTGGTAGCGGGAAACTACAATGAGCAGTTCTTC CASSQAPLVAGNYNEQFF
. . TRBJ2-1 TRBV5-1 TGCGCCAGCAGCTTGGCCGGGCGGGGACATGAGCAGTTCTTC CASSLAGRGHEQFF
. . TRBJ1-1 TRBV7-9 TGTGCCAGCAGCTTAGGGAGTTCGGGGGCAACTGAAGCTTTCTTT CASSLGSSGATEAFF
. . TRBJ1-6 TRBV6-5 TGTGCCAGCAGTTACGACCGGAATTCACCCCTCCACTTT CASSYDRNSPLHF
. few TRBJ1-4 TRBV5-4 TGTGCCAGCAGCTTGGGTCTACAAAATGAAAAACTGTTTTTT CASSLGLQNEKLFF
TRBD2 . TRBJ2-7 TRBV11-3 TGTGCCAGCAGGCCTAGTTTCCCTATTGGGGAGGGCCGCGAGCAGTACTTC CASRPSFPIGEGREQYF
. . TRBJ2-3 TRBV5-1 TGCGCCAGCAGCTGGACCCCTGGCGGGGGCTCCACAGATACGCAGTATTTT CASSWTPGGGSTDTQYF
. once TRBJ2-3 TRBV10-3 TGTGCCATCAGTGGTGGGGGAGACACAGATACGCAGTATTTT CAISGGGDTDTQYF
TRBD1 . TRBJ1-1 TRBV28 TGTGCCAGCAGTTTAACAGGGGGCCCGAACACTGAAGCTTTCTTT CASSLTGGPNTEAFF
. . TRBJ2-4 TRBV7-8 TGTGCCAGCACCCGCAGCTCCCGGGCCAAAAACATTCAGTACTTC CASTRSSRAKNIQYF
. . TRBJ2-2 TRBV28 TGTGCCAGCAGTTGGCAGGATGTCGGGGAGCTGTTTTTT CASSWQDVGELFF
. . TRBJ2-1 TRBV30 TGTGCCTGGAGCTCCGGGGGGGGACAGGGCAATGAGCAGTTCTTC CAWSSGGGQGNEQFF
TRBD2 . TRBJ2-5 TRBV7-9 TGTGCCAGCAGCCCTACTAGCGGGGCGGAGACCCAGTACTTC CASSPTSGAETQYF
. . TRBJ1-1 TRBV9 TGTGCCAGCAGCGTAGGCGGCCAGTTGAACACTGAAGCTTTCTTT CASSVGGQLNTEAFF
TRBD2 . TRBJ2-4 TRBV7-9 TGTGCCAGCAGCGCGACTAGCGGGGGGGCCTTCGTCAAAAACATTCAGTACTTC CASSATSGGAFVKNIQYF
. few TRBJ1-5 TRBV6-9 TGTGCCAGCAGTTACCCTCAGTGGTTTCAGCCCCAGCATTTT CASSYPQWFQPQHF
TRBD1 . TRBJ1-1 TRBV5-6 TGTGCCAGCAGCTTCCCCAGGGGGCGCGAAGCTTTCTTT CASSFPRGREAFF
. . TRBJ1-1 TRBV7-9 TGTGCCAGCAGCTTGGGGGCGACTGAAGCTTTCTTT CASSLGATEAFF
TRBD1 . TRBJ1-2 TRBV28 TGTGCCAGCAGTTCTGGGACAGTCCTTAACTATGGCTACACCTTC CASSSGTVLNYGYTF
TRBD1 . TRBJ2-1 TRBV7-3 TGTGCCAGCAGCTTGACAGGGGGCAACTCCTACAATGAGCAGTTCTTC CASSLTGGNSYNEQFF
. once TRBJ2-7 TRBV4-1 TGCGCCAGCAGACTTTCGTTACAATGGACCCCCGGAAGAGAGCAGTACTTC CASRLSLQWTPGREQYF
. . TRBJ2-2 TRBV28 TGTGCCAGCAGTCCCGAAGTGGGCGGAACCGGGGAGCTGTTTTTT CASSPEVGGTGELFF
. . TRBJ2-7 TRBV28 TGTGCCAGCAGTACCAGGACGGCCTACGAGCAGTACTTC CASSTRTAYEQYF
. once TRBJ2-7 TRBV14 TGTGCCAGCAGCCCGGAGGGGCTTAGCGGACCGAGCTCCTACGAGCAGTACTTC CASSPEGLSGPSSYEQYF
. . TRBJ1-5 TRBV5-6 TGTGCCAGCAGCTTGGTGGGAGTTAGCAATCAGCCCCAGCATTTT CASSLVGVSNQPQHF
TRBD1 . TRBJ2-3 TRBV4-1 TGCGCCAGCAGCCAAGATACAGGACAGGGGTTCGGCACAGATACGCAGTATTTT CASSQDTGQGFGTDTQYF
. . TRBJ2-6 TRBV2 TGTGCCAGCAGTGAGGGCCGCTACTCTGGGGCCAACGTCCTGACTTTC CASSEGRYSGANVLTF
. . TRBJ2-1 TRBV6-1 TGTGCCAGCAGTGGGGGCTGGGGGCCGTACAATGAGCAGTTCTTC CASSGGWGPYNEQFF
. . TRBJ2-1 TRBV6-6 TGTGCCAGCAGTTACTCGGATGTGCGGAATGAGCAGTTCTTC CASSYSDVRNEQFF
. . TRBJ1-1 TRBV10-3 TGTGCCATCAGTGAGTATAGCGAGAACACTGAAGCTTTCTTT CAISEYSENTEAFF
. . TRBJ2-3 TRBV7-8 TGTGCCAGCAGCTTTGGCAGACGCACAGATACGCAGTATTTT CASSFGRRTDTQYF
. . TRBJ1-2 TRBV7-2 TGTGCCCTCCCCCGGGGACGTCTAAGGGGGTATGGCTACACCTTC CALPRGRLRGYGYTF
TRBD2 . TRBJ2-5 TRBV5-5 TGTGCCAGCAGCTGGACTAGCGGGGGCCCCCAGTACTTC CASSWTSGGPQYF
TRBD1 . TRBJ1-2 TRBV6-1 TGTGCCAGCAGTGAACTTGGGACAGGGGGGGTTAACTATGGCTACACCTTC CASSELGTGGVNYGYTF
TRBD2 few TRBJ2-7 TRBV27 TGTGCCAGCAGTACACTCCGGGTAGCGGGAGACTCCTACGAGCAGTACTTC CASSTLRVAGDSYEQYF
. . TRBJ1-5 TRBV21-1 TGTGCCAGCAGCAAAAAGCATTTT CASSKKHF
. . TRBJ1-2 TRBV4-3 TGCGCCAGCAGCCAAGATTTCAGGGACGGCTACACCTTC CASSQDFRDGYTF
. . TRBJ2-2 TRBV5-4 TGTGCCAGCAGCTTCGGCGGGGAGAACACCGGGGAGCTGTTTTTT CASSFGGENTGELFF
. . TRBJ2-1 TRBV28 TGTGCCAGCAGTGCAACCGGGCTAAGCTCCTACAATGAGCAGTTCTTC CASSATGLSSYNEQFF
. . TRBJ2-2 TRBV7-9 TGTGCCAGCAGCTTAGAGGGGAATACCTTTAGCACCGGGGAGCTGTTTTTT CASSLEGNTFSTGELFF
TRBD2 . TRBJ2-3 TRBV11-3 TGTGCCAGCAGCTACGGACTAGCGGGAGAATGGGGCACAGATACGCAGTATTTT CASSYGLAGEWGTDTQYF
. . TRBJ1-5 TRBV27 TGTGCCAGCAGAATAAAGGGGGATGGCAATCAGCCCCAGCATTTT CASRIKGDGNQPQHF
. . TRBJ2-1 TRBV28 TGTGCCAGCACCCAAAATAGCGGCTTGGAGCAGTTCTTC CASTQNSGLEQFF
. . TRBJ1-1 TRBV5-4 TGTGCCAGCAGCTGGGACCCATCGGGGAACACTGAAGCTTTCTTT CASSWDPSGNTEAFF
. . TRBJ2-7 TRBV5-4 TGTGCCAGCAGCTTGGGGCAGCGAACCTACGAGCAGTACTTC CASSLGQRTYEQYF
. . TRBJ1-2 TRBV4-3 TGCGCCAGCAGCCAAGTGAGGCCGATGCCTGACTATGGCTACACCTTC CASSQVRPMPDYGYTF
. few TRBJ1-1 TRBV28 TGTGCCAGCAGTTTTCATTGGTGGACTGAAGCTTTCTTT CASSFHWWTEAFF
TRBD2 once TRBJ2-7 TRBV7-6 TGTGCCAGCAGCCTTTGGGCTAGCGGGGGGGCATTGAACGAGCAGTACTTC CASSLWASGGALNEQYF
. . TRBJ2-5 TRBV30 TGTGCCTGGAGAAGGCGGGACATGGGGATTGAGACCCAGTACTTC CAWRRRDMGIETQYF
. . TRBJ2-1 TRBV7-9 TGTGCCAGCACCCTCCTAGAGGGACTTACCTACAATGAGCAGTTCTTC CASTLLEGLTYNEQFF
. few TRBJ1-5 TRBV28 TGTGCCAGCAGTCCCCTTAATCAGCCCCAGCATTTT CASSPLNQPQHF
TRBD2 . TRBJ2-3 TRBV7-3 TGTGCCAGCAGTTTCGGACTAGCGGGGGGGCGGGAGATACAGTATTTT CASSFGLAGGREIQYF